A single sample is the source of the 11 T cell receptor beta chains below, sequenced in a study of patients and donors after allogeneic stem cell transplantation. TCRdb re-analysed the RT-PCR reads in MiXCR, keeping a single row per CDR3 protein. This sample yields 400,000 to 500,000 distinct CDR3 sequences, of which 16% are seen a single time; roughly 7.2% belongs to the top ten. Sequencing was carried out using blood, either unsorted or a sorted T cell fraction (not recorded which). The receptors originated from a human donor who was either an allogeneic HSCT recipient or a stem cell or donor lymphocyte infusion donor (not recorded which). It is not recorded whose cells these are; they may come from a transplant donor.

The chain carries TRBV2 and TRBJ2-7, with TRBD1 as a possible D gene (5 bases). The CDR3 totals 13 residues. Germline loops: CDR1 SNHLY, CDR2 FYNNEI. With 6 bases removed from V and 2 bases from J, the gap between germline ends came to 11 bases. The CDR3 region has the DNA TGTGCCAGCAGCCCGACAGCTACCTACGAGCAGTACTTC. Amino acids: CASSPTATYEQYF.

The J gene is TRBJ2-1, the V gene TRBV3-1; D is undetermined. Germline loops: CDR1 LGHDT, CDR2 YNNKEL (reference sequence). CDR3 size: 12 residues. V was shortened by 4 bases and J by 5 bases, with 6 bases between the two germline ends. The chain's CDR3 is CASSRSNNEQFF. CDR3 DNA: TGTGCCAGCAGCCGTTCCAACAATGAGCAGTTCTTC.

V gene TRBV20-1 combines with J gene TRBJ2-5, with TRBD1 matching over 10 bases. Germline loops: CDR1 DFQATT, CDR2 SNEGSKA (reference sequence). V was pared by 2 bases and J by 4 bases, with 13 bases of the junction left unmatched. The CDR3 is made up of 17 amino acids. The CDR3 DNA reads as TGCAGTGCTAGAACGGTCCGGGACAGGGGCCGAAGAGAGACCCAGTACTTC. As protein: CSARTVRDRGRRETQYF.

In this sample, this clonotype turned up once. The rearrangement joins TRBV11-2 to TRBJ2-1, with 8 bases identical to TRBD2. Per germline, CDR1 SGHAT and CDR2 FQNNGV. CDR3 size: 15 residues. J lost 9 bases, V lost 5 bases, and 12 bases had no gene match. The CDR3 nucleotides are TGTGCCAGCAGCCCCCCAAGCGGGAGTGTTAGTGAGCAGTTCTTC. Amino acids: CASSPPSGSVSEQFF. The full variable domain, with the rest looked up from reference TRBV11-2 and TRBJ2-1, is EAGVAQSPRYKIIEKRQSVAFWCNPISGHATLYWYQQILGQGPKLLIQFQNNGVVDDSQLPKDRFSAERLKGVDSTLKIQPAKLEDSAVYLCASSPPSGSVSEQFFGPGTRLTVL.

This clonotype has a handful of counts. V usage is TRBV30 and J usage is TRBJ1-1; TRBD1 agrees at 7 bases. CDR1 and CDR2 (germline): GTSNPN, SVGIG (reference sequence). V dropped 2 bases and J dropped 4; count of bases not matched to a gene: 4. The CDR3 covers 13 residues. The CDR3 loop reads CAWSRQGATEAFF. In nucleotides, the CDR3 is TGTGCCTGGAGTCGACAGGGAGCCACTGAAGCTTTCTTT.

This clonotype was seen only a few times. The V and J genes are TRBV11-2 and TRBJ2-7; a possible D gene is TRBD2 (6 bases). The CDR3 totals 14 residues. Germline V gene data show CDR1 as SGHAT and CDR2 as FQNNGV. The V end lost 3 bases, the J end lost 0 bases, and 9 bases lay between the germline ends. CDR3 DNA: TGTGCCAGCAGCTTCGGGGGAGACTCCTACGAGCAGTACTTC. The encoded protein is CASSFGGDSYEQYF.

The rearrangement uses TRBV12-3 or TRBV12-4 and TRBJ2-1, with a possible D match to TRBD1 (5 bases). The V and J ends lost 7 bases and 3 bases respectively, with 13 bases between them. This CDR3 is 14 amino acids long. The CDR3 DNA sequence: TGTGCCAGCACCTATGGGGCTAACTACAATGAGCAGTTCTTC. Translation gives CASTYGANYNEQFF.

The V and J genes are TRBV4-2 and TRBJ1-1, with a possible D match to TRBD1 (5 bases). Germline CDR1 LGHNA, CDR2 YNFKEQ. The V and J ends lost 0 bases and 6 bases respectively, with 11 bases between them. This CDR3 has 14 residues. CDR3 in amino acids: CASSQERGAAEAFF. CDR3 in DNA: TGTGCCAGCAGCCAAGAAAGGGGCGCAGCTGAAGCTTTCTTT.

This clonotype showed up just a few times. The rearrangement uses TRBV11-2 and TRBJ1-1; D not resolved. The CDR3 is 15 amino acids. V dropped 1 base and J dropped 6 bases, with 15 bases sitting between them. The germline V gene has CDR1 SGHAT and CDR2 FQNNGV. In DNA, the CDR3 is TGTGCCAGCAGCTTAGGGACCCCGAGGCGGGCTGAAGCTTTCTTT. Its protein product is CASSLGTPRRAEAFF.

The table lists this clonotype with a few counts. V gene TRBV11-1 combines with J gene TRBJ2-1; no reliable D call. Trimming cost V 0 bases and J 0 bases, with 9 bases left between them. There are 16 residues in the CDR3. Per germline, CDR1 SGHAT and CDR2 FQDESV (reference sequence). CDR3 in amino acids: CASSLAGPSSYNEQFF. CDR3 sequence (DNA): TGTGCCAGCAGCTTAGCGGGTCCGAGCTCCTACAATGAGCAGTTCTTC.

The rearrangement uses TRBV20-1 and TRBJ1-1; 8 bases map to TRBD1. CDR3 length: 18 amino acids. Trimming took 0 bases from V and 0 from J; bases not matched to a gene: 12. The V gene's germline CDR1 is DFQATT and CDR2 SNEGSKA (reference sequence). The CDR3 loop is CSARDKRTGNHMNTEAFF. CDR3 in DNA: TGCAGTGCTAGAGATAAAAGGACAGGGAACCATATGAACACTGAAGCTTTCTTT.